These 24 T cell receptor beta chains were all obtained from the same sample, sequenced in a study of PD-1 blockade in mismatch repair-deficient tumors. The repertoire was sequenced with immunoSEQ multiplex PCR; TCRdb's copy has only in-frame clones and lacks some. The repertoire holds 120,000 or so clones, with 70% to 90% as singletons. Specimen: peripheral blood, collected 44 weeks after starting pembrolizumab. These receptors came from an adult with mismatch repair-deficient cancer.

This CDR3 reads CASSLASGGGREQYF. Here the CDR3 DNA reads TGTGCCAGCAGTTTAGCGTCAGGGGGAGGTCGGGAGCAGTACTTC. The V gene is TRBV28, the J gene TRBJ2-7, with TRBD1 as a possible D gene (7 bases). There are 15 residues in the CDR3. Trimming removed 2 bases from V and 7 bases from J, with 18 bases in between. CDR1 and CDR2 (germline): MDHEN, SYDVKM. Based on the CDR3 plus reference TRBV28 and TRBJ2-7, the full variable domain is DVKVTQSSRYLVKRTGEKVFLECVQDMDHENMFWYRQDPGLGLRLIYFSYDVKMKEKGDIPEGYSVSREKKERFSLILESASTNQTSMYLCASSLASGGGREQYFGPGTRLTVT.

A single count supports this clone. The chain joins TRBV27 to TRBJ2-3; 8 bases line up with TRBD1. Germline assignment: CDR1 MNHEY and CDR2 SMNVEV (reference sequence). There are 14 residues in the CDR3. J was trimmed by 2 bases and V by 6 bases; bases with no gene match: 4. CDR3 in DNA: TGTGCCAGCAGGCTGACAGGGGTCACAGATACGCAGTATTTT. This codes for CASRLTGVTDTQYF.

The rearrangement links TRBV4-1 to TRBJ2-7, with 8 bases aligning to TRBD1. Looked up from germline, CDR1 is MGHRA and CDR2 is YSYEKL. The CDR3 has 16 amino acids. V was pared by 4 bases and J by 4 bases, with 12 bases of the junction left unmatched. CDR3 protein: CASSPLPGQAKYEQYF. The CDR3 DNA reads as TGCGCCAGCAGCCCCCTCCCGGGACAGGCTAAATACGAGCAGTACTTC.

The chain employs TRBV7-6 and TRBJ2-7, with 8 bases matching TRBD2. Germline V gene lookup returns CDR1 SGHVS and CDR2 FNYEAQ. Losses at the gene ends were 0 bases for V and 1 base for J; bases not matched to a gene: 5. The CDR3 has 16 amino acids. The CDR3 nucleotides read TGTGCCAGCAGCTTAGCGGGCGGGAGGAATTCCTACGAGCAGTACTTC. Protein: CASSLAGGRNSYEQYF. Together with reference TRBV7-6 and TRBJ2-7, the CDR3 gives the full variable domain: GAGVSQSPRYKVTKRGQDVALRCDPISGHVSLYWYRQALGQGPEFLTYFNYEAQQDKSGLPNDRFSAERPEGSISTLTIQRTEQRDSAMYRCASSLAGGRNSYEQYFGPGTRLTVT.

The chain links TRBV10-3 to TRBJ2-1; possible D gene TRBD2, 5 bases. V lost 0 bases, J lost 1 base, and 7 bases lay in between. This CDR3 is built from 15 residues. Germline V gene sequence: CDR1 ENHRY, CDR2 SYGVKD. The CDR3, as DNA: TGTGCCATCAGTGAGTCGAGGGCTTCCTACAATGAGCAGTTCTTC. Protein product: CAISESRASYNEQFF.

This clone was observed a few times. The rearrangement joins TRBV7-9 to TRBJ2-1; 14 bases map to TRBD2. The CDR3 has 15 residues. The V gene's germline CDR1 is SEHNR and CDR2 FQNEAQ (reference sequence). Trimming at V came to 4 bases and at J to 7 bases, leaving 3 bases not matched to a gene. CDR3 in amino acids: CASSSGLAGANEQFF. The CDR3 DNA reads TGTGCCAGCAGCTCGGGACTAGCGGGAGCAAATGAGCAGTTCTTC.

The rearrangement joins TRBV2 to TRBJ1-3; D is perhaps TRBD1 (5 bases). The V and J ends lost 7 bases and 2 bases respectively, with 18 bases between them. Germline-derived CDR1 and CDR2 are SNHLY and FYNNEI. The CDR3 is 16 amino acids. CDR3 region: CASIEELGRAGNTIYF. The CDR3 DNA follows: TGTGCCAGCATAGAAGAGCTAGGCAGGGCTGGAAACACCATATATTTT.

V gene TRBV10-3 combines with J gene TRBJ1-5; D ambiguous. Germline values: CDR1 ENHRY, CDR2 SYGVKD. V was cut by 3 bases and J by 0 bases, with 12 bases left in between. The CDR3 is 16 residues long. CDR3 residues: CAISEIGGNSNQPQHF. In DNA, the CDR3 is TGTGCCATCAGTGAAATTGGAGGGAATAGCAATCAGCCCCAGCATTTT.

V and J are TRBV5-1 and TRBJ2-3, with D possibly being TRBD2 (5 bases). With 1 base removed from V and 1 base from J, the gap between germline ends came to 10 bases. There are 15 residues in the CDR3. In germline, CDR1 is SGHRS, CDR2 YFSETQ. CDR3 DNA: TGCGCCAGCAGCTTGTGGCTAGCCCGCACAGATACGCAGTATTTT. Translation: CASSLWLARTDTQYF.

J is TRBJ2-3 and V is TRBV10-1, with 10 bases fitting TRBD2. Germline CDR1 is WNHNN and CDR2 is SYGVQD (reference sequence). V shed 3 bases, J shed 4 bases, and the junction held 7 bases outside the gene matches. The CDR3 sequence is 16 residues long. CDR3 region: CASSDSGRSEADTQYF. The CDR3 nucleotides read TGCGCCAGCAGTGATAGCGGGAGGTCGGAGGCAGATACGCAGTATTTT.

The rearrangement links TRBV10-2 to TRBJ2-1; the match to TRBD1 covers 7 bases. The length of the CDR3 is 18 residues. The V and J ends lost 3 bases and 0 bases, in that order; junction bases with no gene match: 11. From germline, CDR1 is WSHSY and CDR2 SAAADI. The DNA for the CDR3 is TGCGCCAGCAGTGATTTCACAGGGGTGATAAGCTCCTACAATGAGCAGTTCTTC. The encoded protein is CASSDFTGVISSYNEQFF.

The chain couples TRBV7-9 to TRBJ2-1; weak D call: TRBD2 (5 bases). The CDR3 is 15 residues long. Trimming shortened V by 3 bases and J by 0 bases, and 9 bases separated the two germline ends. Germline V CDR1 and CDR2: SEHNR, FQNEAQ (reference sequence). The CDR3 nucleotides are TGTGCCAGCAGCTTCCGGGGTATCTCCTACAATGAGCAGTTCTTC. As protein: CASSFRGISYNEQFF.

The chain recombines TRBV6-1 with TRBJ2-2; 9 bases are a match to TRBD1. The germline V gene encodes CDR1 MNHNS and CDR2 SASEGT. The J segment lost 7 bases and the V segment lost 6 bases, leaving 6 bases of the junction unmatched. The CDR3 consists of 14 residues. CDR3 region: CASSQTGGYGELFF. The DNA for the CDR3 is TGTGCCAGCAGCCAAACAGGGGGCTACGGGGAGCTGTTTTTT.

The V call is TRBV7-9, the J call TRBJ2-4, with TRBD1 identical over 9 bases. V gave up 5 bases and J gave up 2 bases; unmatched junction bases: 7. In germline, CDR1 is SEHNR, CDR2 FQNEAQ (reference sequence). The CDR3 totals 16 residues. CDR3 nucleotide sequence: TGTGCCAGCAGCCCCAGACAGGGGGTGACCAAAAACATTCAGTACTTC. Amino acid sequence: CASSPRQGVTKNIQYF.

The gene calls are TRBV19 and TRBJ2-3; D remains ambiguous. Germline-derived CDR1 and CDR2 are LNHDA and SQIVND (reference sequence). Trimming shortened V by 6 bases and J by 2 bases, and 12 bases separated the two germline ends. The CDR3 has 14 amino acids. Here the CDR3 DNA reads TGTGCCAGTAGCCGAGTTGTAGACACAGATACGCAGTATTTT. It specifies CASSRVVDTDTQYF.

J is TRBJ2-7 and V is TRBV2; TRBD2 aligns across 12 bases. There are 15 residues in the CDR3. After removal of 4 bases from V and 3 bases from J, the junction contained 4 bases not matched to a gene. CDR1 and CDR2 (germline): SNHLY, FYNNEI. CDR3 coding DNA: TGTGCCAGCAGTGCCCTGACTAGCGGGAGCTACGAGCAGTACTTC. It yields the protein CASSALTSGSYEQYF.

The rearrangement uses TRBV30 and TRBJ2-1; D gene uncertain. V shed 3 bases and J shed 6 bases, with 9 bases lying between them. The CDR3 length is 12 residues. Germline CDR1 is GTSNPN and CDR2 is SVGIG (reference sequence). In DNA form, the CDR3 reads TGTGCCTGGAGAGATCTAGGCAATGAGCAGTTCTTC. Amino acids: CAWRDLGNEQFF. Looking up the rest from reference TRBV30 and TRBJ2-1 gives the full variable domain: SQTIHQWPATLVQPVGSPLSLECTVEGTSNPNLYWYRQAAGRGLQLLFYSVGIGQISSEVPQNLSASRPQDRQFILSSKKLLLSDSGFYLCAWRDLGNEQFFGPGTRLTVL.

The J gene is TRBJ2-3, the V gene TRBV19, with no clear D. The V and J ends lost 6 bases and 1 base respectively, with 11 bases between them. The CDR3 extends over 14 amino acids. The germline V gene encodes CDR1 LNHDA and CDR2 SQIVND (reference sequence). CDR3 coding DNA: TGTGCCAGTAGATCCCCTGGGGGCACAGATACGCAGTATTTT. This encodes CASRSPGGTDTQYF.

The genes are TRBV28 and TRBJ1-1; D possibly corresponds to TRBD1 (6 bases). CDR3 length: 19 residues. Deletions cut 1 base from V and 1 base from J, with 22 bases between. Germline CDR1 reads MDHEN; CDR2 reads SYDVKM. The CDR3 sequence is CASSLSGLFRTVQNTEAFF. The CDR3 DNA sequence: TGTGCCAGCAGTTTATCTGGTCTCTTTAGGACAGTCCAGAACACTGAAGCTTTCTTT.

J is TRBJ1-3 and V is TRBV12-1; TRBD1 reflects the table's D call only, with no check against the DNA. TRBV12-1 is a listed pseudogene. This CDR3 is 16 amino acids long. CDR3 region: CASSKPQGQEGNTIYF. The DNA for the CDR3 is TGTGCCAGCAGTAAACCCCAGGGTCAGGAAGGAAACACCATATATTTT.

The chain employs TRBV5-8 and TRBJ2-7; 9 nucleotides line up with TRBD1. The germline V gene has CDR1 SGHTS and CDR2 YDEGEE. V lost 5 bases, J lost 6 bases, and 3 bases stayed unmatched. This CDR3 contains 12 residues. The DNA of the CDR3 is TGTGCCAGCAGACGGACAGGGGCCGAGCAGTACTTC. Translated, it gives CASRRTGAEQYF.

This sequence joins TRBV7-9 and TRBJ2-3; D is possibly TRBD1 (6 bases). V lost 2 bases and J lost 4, with 10 bases in between. CDR1 is SEHNR and CDR2 is FQNEAQ in the germline V gene (reference sequence). This CDR3 region has 14 residues. The CDR3 is CASSLSTGSDTQYF. For the CDR3, the DNA is TGTGCCAGCAGCTTATCTACAGGGTCAGATACGCAGTATTTT. Full variable domain (outside the CDR3, taken from reference TRBV7-9 and TRBJ2-3): DTGVSQNPRHKITKRGQNVTFRCDPISEHNRLYWYRQTLGQGPEFLTYFQNEAQLEKSRLLSDRFSAERPKGSFSTLEIQRTEQGDSAMYLCASSLSTGSDTQYFGPGTRLTVL.

This clone was seen a few times. The genes are TRBV5-1 and TRBJ2-7, with D maybe TRBD1 (6 bases). The CDR3 is made up of 14 amino acids. The V and J ends lost 4 bases and 3 bases respectively, with 14 bases between them. Germline V lookup: CDR1 SGHRS, CDR2 YFSETQ. The CDR3 reads CASSPYRADYEQYF. CDR3 coding DNA: TGCGCCAGCAGCCCGTACAGGGCTGACTACGAGCAGTACTTC. Full variable domain (rest looked up from reference TRBV5-1 and TRBJ2-7): KAGVTQTPRYLIKTRGQQVTLSCSPISGHRSVSWYQQTPGQGLQFLFEYFSETQRNKGNFPGRFSGRQFSNSRSEMNVSTLELGDSALYLCASSPYRADYEQYFGPGTRLTVT.

This clone was detected a few times. The genes are TRBV18 and TRBJ2-7; a weak D match, TRBD1 (5 bases). V lost 2 bases and J 7 bases, leaving 15 bases between the germline ends. CDR1 and CDR2 (germline): KGHSH, LQKENI. The CDR3 has 14 residues. Here the CDR3 DNA reads TGTGCCAGCTCACCAAAGGGGTCCAGGCTTGAGCAGTACTTC. It translates to CASSPKGSRLEQYF.